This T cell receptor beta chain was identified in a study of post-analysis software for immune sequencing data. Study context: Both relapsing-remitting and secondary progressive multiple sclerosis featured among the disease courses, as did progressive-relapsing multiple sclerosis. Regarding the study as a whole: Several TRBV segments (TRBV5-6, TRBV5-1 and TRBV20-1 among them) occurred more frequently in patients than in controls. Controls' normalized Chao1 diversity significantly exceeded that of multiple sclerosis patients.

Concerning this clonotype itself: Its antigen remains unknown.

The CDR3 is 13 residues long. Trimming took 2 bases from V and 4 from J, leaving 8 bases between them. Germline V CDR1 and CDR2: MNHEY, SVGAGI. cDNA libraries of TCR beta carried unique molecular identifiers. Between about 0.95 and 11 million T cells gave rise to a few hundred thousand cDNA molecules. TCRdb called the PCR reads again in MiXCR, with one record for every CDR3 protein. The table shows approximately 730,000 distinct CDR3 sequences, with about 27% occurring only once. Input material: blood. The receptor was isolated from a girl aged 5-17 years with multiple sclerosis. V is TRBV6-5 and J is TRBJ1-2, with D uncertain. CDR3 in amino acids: CASSYNRAYGYTF. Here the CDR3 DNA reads TGTGCCAGCAGTTACAATCGGGCCTATGGCTACACCTTC.